This T cell receptor (beta chain) was identified during a study of blood T cell repertoires in COVID-19. Background on the study: COVID-19 samples, acute and convalescent, were from the United States, Italy and Spain. Sources were T cells, B-cell-depleted T cells, or PBMCs; the material itself was cDNA or gDNA.

In the original analysis: Quantification of nucleated cells was approximated via reference gene primer amplification. Produced via immunoSEQ multiplex PCR; TCRdb's table is partial and in-frame only. V, J and clone size derive from that table, while D and trimming were established from the DNA sequence. The data show around 340,000 clones, 70% to 90% seen once. Seattle enrolled patients during active infection and tracked them longitudinally. Sequencing was carried out using peripheral blood. The clonotype originates from an older woman with COVID-19, enrolled during active disease.

The CDR3 is CASSKGRRTGHYGYTF. CDR3 in DNA: TGTGCCAGCAGTAAAGGACGTAGGACAGGGCACTATGGCTACACCTTC. J is TRBJ1-2 and V is TRBV6-1, with TRBD1 matching 8 bases. Germline CDR1 and CDR2: MNHNS and SASEGT. J gave up 3 bases and V 5 bases, and 11 bases lay outside the gene matches. The CDR3 is made up of 16 amino acids.